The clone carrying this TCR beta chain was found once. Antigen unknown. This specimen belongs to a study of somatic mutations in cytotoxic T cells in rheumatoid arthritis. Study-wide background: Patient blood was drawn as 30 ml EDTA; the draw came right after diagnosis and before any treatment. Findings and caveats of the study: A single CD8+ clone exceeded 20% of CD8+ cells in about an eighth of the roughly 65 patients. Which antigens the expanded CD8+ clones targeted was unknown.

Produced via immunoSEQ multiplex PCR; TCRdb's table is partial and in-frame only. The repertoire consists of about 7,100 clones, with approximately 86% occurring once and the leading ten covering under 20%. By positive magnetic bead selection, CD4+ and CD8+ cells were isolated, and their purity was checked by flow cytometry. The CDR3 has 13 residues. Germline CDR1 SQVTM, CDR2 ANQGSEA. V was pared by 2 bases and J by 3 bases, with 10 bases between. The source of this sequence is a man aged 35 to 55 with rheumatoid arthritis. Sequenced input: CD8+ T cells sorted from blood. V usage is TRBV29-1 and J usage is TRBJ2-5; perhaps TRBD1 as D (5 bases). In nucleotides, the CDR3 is TGCAGCGTTGAACCAGGGCCGGAAGAGACCCAGTACTTC. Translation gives CSVEPGPEETQYF. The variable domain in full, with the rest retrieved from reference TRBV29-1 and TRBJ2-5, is SAVISQKPSRDICQRGTSLTIQCQVDSQVTMMFWYRQQPGQSLTLIATANQGSEATYESGFVIDKFPISRPNLTFSTLTVSNMSPEDSSIYLCSVEPGPEETQYFGPGTRLLVL.